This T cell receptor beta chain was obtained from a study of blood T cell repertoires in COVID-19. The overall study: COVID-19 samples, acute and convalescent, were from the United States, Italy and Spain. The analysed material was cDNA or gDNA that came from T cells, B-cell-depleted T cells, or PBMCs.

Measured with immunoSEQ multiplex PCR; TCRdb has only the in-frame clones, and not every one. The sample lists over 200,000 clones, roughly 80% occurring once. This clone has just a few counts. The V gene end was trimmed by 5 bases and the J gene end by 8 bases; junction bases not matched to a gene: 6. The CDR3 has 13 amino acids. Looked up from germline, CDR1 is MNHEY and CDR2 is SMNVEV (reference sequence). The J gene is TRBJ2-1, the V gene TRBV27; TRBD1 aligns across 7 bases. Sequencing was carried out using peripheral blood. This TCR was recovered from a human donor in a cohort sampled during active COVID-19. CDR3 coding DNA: TGTGCCAGCAGTCCGACAGGGTTCCATGAGCAGTTCTTC. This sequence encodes CASSPTGFHEQFF.